What follows are 24 T cell receptor beta chains derived from one specimen sequenced in a study of radiotherapy plus CTLA-4 blockade in lung cancer. Some clones are missing from TCRdb's copy, which holds only in-frame ones; the method was immunoSEQ multiplex PCR. The table has about 120,000 clones, approximately 77% seen once. The sample was peripheral blood, taken from a patient treated with radiotherapy plus ipilimumab. Receptor source: a human donor with non-small cell lung cancer that progressed on radiotherapy plus ipilimumab. Some clones in this sample may be carry-over from other donors' samples.

The V and J genes are TRBV18 and TRBJ2-4; TRBD2 might be the D (6 bases). This CDR3 contains 14 residues. Germline CDR1 is KGHSH and CDR2 is LQKENI. The V gene lost 1 base and the J gene lost 8 bases, with 12 bases spanning the gap. The CDR3 protein is CASSPLPSEDIQYF. CDR3 nucleotides: TGTGCCAGCTCACCACTGCCTAGCGAGGACATTCAGTACTTC.

This chain connects TRBV13 to TRBJ2-7; the D gene is possibly TRBD1 (7 bases). Trimming removed 5 bases at V and 4 bases at J, with 24 bases between. Germline V gene sequence: CDR1 PRHDT, CDR2 FYEKMQ (reference sequence). The CDR3 covers 17 residues. CDR3 sequence (DNA): TGTGCCAGCAGCCACGGTGGGTCAGGGGGGTTCTCGTACGAGCAGTACTTC. Amino acids: CASSHGGSGGFSYEQYF.

A single count supports this clone. The J gene is TRBJ2-1, the V gene TRBV14; 15 bases are a match to TRBD2. The length of the CDR3 is 16 residues. Germline V gene lookup returns CDR1 SGHDN and CDR2 FVKESK. With 4 bases clipped from V and 6 bases from J, the junction kept 4 bases outside the gene matches. This CDR3 reads CASSRRTSGGVNEQFF. The CDR3 DNA sequence: TGTGCCAGCAGCCGAAGGACTAGCGGGGGGGTCAATGAGCAGTTCTTC.

The rearrangement uses TRBV4-2 and TRBJ1-1; tentatively, D is TRBD1 (5 bases). The V end was cut by 4 bases, the J end by 3 bases, with 9 bases between. This CDR3 comprises 13 residues. Germline V gene sequence: CDR1 LGHNA, CDR2 YNFKEQ. The CDR3 is CASSLSRDTEAFF. Here the CDR3 DNA reads TGTGCCAGCAGCCTCTCCAGGGACACTGAAGCTTTCTTT.

To note about this clone: Other DNA sequences of this sample code for an identical CDR3. J is TRBJ2-1 and V is TRBV14; D may be TRBD1 (8 bases). V lost 6 bases to trimming and J lost 8 bases, with 23 bases between them. CDR1 and CDR2 from the germline V gene are SGHDN and FVKESK. The CDR3 sequence is 16 residues long. In nucleotides, the CDR3 is TGTGCCAGCAGTTATCGAGAGACAGGGGAGGGGGATGAGCAGTTCTTC. Translated: CASSYRETGEGDEQFF. Filled out from reference TRBV14 and TRBJ2-1, the complete variable domain reads EAGVTQFPSHSVIEKGQTVTLRCDPISGHDNLYWYRRVMGKEIKFLLHFVKESKQDESGMPNNRFLAERTGGTYSTLKVQPAELEDSGVYFCASSYRETGEGDEQFFGPGTRLTVL.

Many counts were recorded for this clone. This rearrangement joins TRBV7-3 to TRBJ1-6; unclear D gene. The CDR3 is made up of 14 amino acids. The ends were cut back, 1 base at V and 4 bases at J, with 5 bases in the middle. The germline V gene has CDR1 SGHTA and CDR2 FQGTGA. DNA of the CDR3: TGTGCCAGCAGCTTAATGGAGTATAATTCACCCCTCCACTTT. Translation: CASSLMEYNSPLHF.

This clone was seen once. This chain joins TRBV29-1 and TRBJ2-3, with D maybe TRBD2 (5 bases). V was shortened by 5 bases and J by 2 bases, with 8 bases between the two germline ends. The germline gives CDR1 SQVTM, CDR2 ANQGSEA. The CDR3 loop spans 12 amino acids. CDR3: CSVIGVTDTQYF. The CDR3 DNA sequence: TGCAGCGTTATCGGGGTCACAGATACGCAGTATTTT.

CDR3 nucleotide sequence: TGTGCCAGCAGACGCCGGGACAAAGACTACGAGCAGTACTTC. Translation gives CASRRRDKDYEQYF. The chain carries TRBV6-5 and TRBJ2-7; D might be TRBD1 (6 bases). The CDR3 sequence is 14 residues long. Germline CDR1 reads MNHEY; CDR2 reads SVGAGI. The V gene lost 6 bases and the J gene lost 3 bases, with 15 bases spanning the gap.

The J gene is TRBJ1-1, the V gene TRBV7-9; perhaps TRBD1 as D (5 bases). The germline gives CDR1 SEHNR, CDR2 FQNEAQ (reference sequence). The CDR3 totals 14 residues. The germline V and J ends were trimmed by 0 bases and 6 bases, with 11 bases remaining between them. This chain's CDR3 is CASSLAQSGAEAFF. The CDR3 DNA reads as TGTGCCAGCAGCTTAGCTCAATCGGGGGCTGAAGCTTTCTTT.

The chain recombines TRBV2 with TRBJ1-2, with a tentative D call TRBD1 (6 bases). V lost 6 bases, J lost 4 bases, and 12 bases lay in between. CDR3 length: 13 amino acids. Germline loops: CDR1 SNHLY, CDR2 FYNNEI. CDR3 sequence: CASRTGNPYGYTF. The CDR3 region has the DNA TGTGCCAGCAGAACAGGGAATCCCTATGGCTACACCTTC.

The chain uses TRBV7-8 and TRBJ2-1; D remains ambiguous. The CDR3 length is 15 residues. Germline V gene lookup returns CDR1 SGHVS and CDR2 FQNEAQ. Trimming removed 8 bases at V and 0 bases at J, with 14 bases between. CDR3 loop: CASGRRRLSYNEQFF. The CDR3 DNA follows: TGTGCCAGCGGGCGACGGAGACTCTCCTACAATGAGCAGTTCTTC.

The chain combines TRBV21-1 with TRBJ1-5. TRBV21-1 is annotated as a pseudogene. This CDR3 spans 15 amino acids. In DNA, the CDR3 is TGTGCCAGCAGCAAAGAGTGTAGGTCCGATCAGCCCCAGCATTTT. Translating it yields CASSKECRSDQPQHF.

This chain joins TRBV19 and TRBJ1-2; D might be TRBD1 (5 bases). The CDR3 runs to 13 residues. Germline assignment: CDR1 LNHDA and CDR2 SQIVND (reference sequence). V dropped 4 bases and J dropped 3 bases, with 9 bases sitting between them. The CDR3 spells CASSRQRDYGYTF. CDR3 in DNA: TGTGCCAGTAGTAGACAGAGAGACTATGGCTACACCTTC. Combining the CDR3 with reference TRBV19 and TRBJ1-2 gives the whole variable domain DGGITQSPKYLFRKEGQNVTLSCEQNLNHDAMYWYRQDPGQGLRLIYYSQIVNDFQKGDIAEGYSVSREKKESFPLTVTSAQKNPTAFYLCASSRQRDYGYTFGSGTRLTVV.

In its sample, this clone was seen a few times. The rearrangement links TRBV6-1 to TRBJ1-1; tentative D call: TRBD1 (5 bases). Germline V lookup: CDR1 MNHNS, CDR2 SASEGT. The V and J ends lost 5 bases and 0 bases respectively, with 10 bases between them. The CDR3 is made up of 14 amino acids. The CDR3 coding sequence is TGTGCCAGCAGTAAAAGGGGTATGAACACTGAAGCTTTCTTT. Residues: CASSKRGMNTEAFF.

CDR3 protein: CASSLERVGLHQYF. DNA for the CDR3: TGTGCCAGCAGCTTAGAAAGGGTTGGTCTCCATCAGTACTTC. The rearrangement uses TRBV7-9 and TRBJ2-7, with D uncertain. V dropped 1 base and J dropped 10 bases, with 17 bases sitting between them. The CDR3 is 14 amino acids. Per germline, CDR1 SEHNR and CDR2 FQNEAQ (reference sequence).

This chain uses TRBV11-2 with TRBJ2-7; D perhaps matches TRBD2 (5 bases). Trimming pared 1 base from V and 3 bases from J, leaving 13 bases between. This CDR3 is built from 15 residues. Germline V gene sequence: CDR1 SGHAT, CDR2 FQNNGV. CDR3 region: CASSLVGVGSYEQYF. The CDR3 DNA reads as TGTGCCAGCAGCTTAGTAGGTGTAGGGAGCTACGAGCAGTACTTC.

The count of this clone is one. The rearrangement uses TRBV18 and TRBJ1-1; D ambiguous. The germline CDR1 and CDR2 sequences are KGHSH and LQKENI. This CDR3 is 15 amino acids long. The V and J ends lost 3 bases and 0 bases respectively, with 11 bases between them. This CDR3 is CASSPSVVLNTEAFF. CDR3 DNA sequence: TGTGCCAGCTCACCCTCAGTGGTTCTGAACACTGAAGCTTTCTTT.

J is TRBJ2-2 and V is TRBV5-4; a weak D match, TRBD2 (7 bases). Trimming removed 5 bases at V and 5 bases at J, with 16 bases between. The CDR3 runs 15 residues. The V gene's germline CDR1 is SGHNT and CDR2 YYREEE (reference sequence). CDR3: CASSPGGPDTGELFF. The CDR3 region has the DNA TGTGCCAGCAGTCCCGGGGGGCCGGATACCGGGGAGCTGTTTTTT.

This clone appeared once. This rearrangement joins TRBV7-2 to TRBJ1-4, with D hard to call. This CDR3 has 13 residues. V shed 1 base and J shed 6 bases, with 6 bases lying between them. CDR1 is SGHTA, CDR2 FQGNSA, per germline. The CDR3 sequence: CASSLGADEKLFF. Written as DNA, the CDR3 is TGTGCCAGCAGCTTAGGGGCAGATGAAAAACTGTTTTTT.

The chain is built from TRBV7-2 and TRBJ2-2; the D gene is possibly TRBD2 (5 bases). Germline CDR1 is SGHTA and CDR2 is FQGNSA. The CDR3 runs to 15 residues. Deletions cut 2 bases from V and 8 bases from J, with 15 bases between. CDR3 in DNA: TGTGCCAGCAGCTTACGTCCCCGGGGTGCGGGGGAGCTGTTTTTT. It is translated as CASSLRPRGAGELFF.

This clone was seen once. The J gene is TRBJ1-5, the V gene TRBV10-3; possible D gene TRBD1, 6 bases. Per the germline V gene, CDR1 is ENHRY and CDR2 is SYGVKD. The CDR3 spans 14 residues. V was clipped by 3 bases and J by 8 bases, with 14 bases between them. The CDR3 bases are TGTGCCATCAGTGACCCGCAGGGGAGGGAGCCCCAGCATTTT. Translation gives CAISDPQGREPQHF.

The V call is TRBV27, the J call TRBJ2-5, with a weak D call TRBD1 (7 bases). Germline assignment: CDR1 MNHEY and CDR2 SMNVEV (reference sequence). Trimming shortened V by 5 bases and J by 5 bases, and 21 bases separated the two germline ends. This CDR3 is built from 16 residues. CDR3: CASSPWTGGVGETQYF. CDR3 in DNA: TGTGCCAGCAGTCCGTGGACAGGCGGGGTCGGGGAGACCCAGTACTTC.

The CDR3 bases are TGTGCCAGCAGCTTCGACTCCGACAGGGGGGCTGAAGCTTTCTTT. Translation: CASSFDSDRGAEAFF. The chain carries TRBV5-5 and TRBJ1-1; 9 positions match TRBD1. CDR3 length: 15 residues. Germline CDR1 reads SGHKS; CDR2 reads YYEKEE (reference sequence). The V segment lost 2 bases and the J segment 6 bases; nucleotides outside the gene matches: 8.

The chain employs TRBV5-6 and TRBJ1-1; 8 positions agree with TRBD1. Per germline, CDR1 SGHDT and CDR2 YYEEEE. V was pared by 4 bases and J by 0 bases, with 8 bases of the junction left unmatched. This CDR3 comprises 16 residues. In DNA, the CDR3 is TGTGCCAGCAGCAGGCCAGGGGGCGTTCTGAACACTGAAGCTTTCTTT. It yields the protein CASSRPGGVLNTEAFF.